This T cell receptor beta chain was recorded in a study of regulatory T cells in long-lasting Graves disease. Time point denoted: newly diagnosed GD, antithyroid drugs for less than 3 months. The TCR library was prepared using RNA isolated from PBMCs. This CDR3 comprises 16 residues. J lost 3 bases, V lost 2 bases, and 6 bases had no gene match. CDR1 and CDR2 from the germline V gene are DFQATT and SNEGSKA (reference sequence). Researchers made TCR beta libraries by using iRepertoire HTBI primers and running Arm-PCR on CDR3 regions. One entry per CDR3 protein, called by TCRdb with MiXCR from the multiplex PCR reads. The sample carries 540,000 or so distinct CDR3 sequences, approximately 15% recorded once. This clonotype occurred a few times. Because it lacks the conserved phenylalanine or tryptophan at the end, this CDR3 is likely a read error. Separately, the same data were catalogued under a study of T cells in Graves' hyperthyroidism and ophthalmopathy.

The rearrangement links TRBV20-1 to TRBJ2-2, with 10 bases fitting TRBD2. The receptor's source is a man aged 25 to 45 with Graves disease. This specimen was peripheral blood mononuclear cells (PBMCs), taken at new diagnosis, from a patient treated with antithyroid drugs. Here the CDR3 DNA reads TGCAGTGCTAGAAAACTAGCGGGACTCTACACCGGGGAGCTGTTTCTT. Translating it yields CSARKLAGLYTGELFL.